Listed below are T cell receptor beta chains from one sample, sequenced in a study of T cells after yellow fever vaccination. In TCRdb, the 5' RACE reads were re-called with MiXCR into one record per CDR3 protein. The sample records about 42,000 distinct CDR3 sequences, over 5.5% being singletons. The source material was PBMCs, either bulk or a sorted T-cell subset (CD4+, CD8+, memory, or dextramer-sorted; not recorded which), sampled 45 days after the yellow fever booster vaccination. The receptors shown here come from a man aged 25-45 years who received the YFV17D yellow fever vaccine. Both conserved end residues are part of each CDR3. The D gene is left open where the match is weak. Size is stated for part of the rows, as once, few or many counts, or as a class when the clone is expanded.

clone_size d_call j_call v_call cdr3_aa cdr3_nt
many NA TRBJ2-4 TRBV7-8 CASSFQGVKNIQYF TGTGCCAGCAGCTTCCAGGGCGTCAAAAACATTCAGTACTTC
many NA TRBJ2-1 TRBV24-1 CATSVPPDHNEQFF TGTGCCACCAGTGTTCCCCCGGACCACAATGAGCAGTTCTTC
few NA TRBJ2-4 TRBV20-1 CSAVDPPKGGNIQYF TGCAGTGCCGTGGATCCTCCAAAGGGAGGAAACATTCAGTACTTC
few TRBD2 TRBJ2-3 TRBV5-1 CASNREQAGVGTDTQYF TGCGCCAGCAACCGAGAACAAGCGGGAGTGGGCACAGATACGCAGTATTTT
many TRBD1 TRBJ2-7 TRBV18 CASSPSAGQGAYEQYF TGTGCCAGCTCACCTTCCGCGGGACAGGGGGCCTACGAGCAGTACTTC
few NA TRBJ2-1 TRBV6-1 CASSPGAGEYNEQFF TGTGCCAGCAGTCCGGGGGCGGGGGAGTACAATGAGCAGTTCTTC
many TRBD1 TRBJ1-5 TRBV12-3/TRBV12-4 CASSPDRGNQPQHF TGTGCCAGCAGCCCGGACAGGGGCAATCAGCCCCAGCATTTT
NA NA TRBJ1-2 TRBV20-1 CSAGNQEKNYGYTF TGCAGCGCTGGGAACCAAGAAAAAAACTATGGCTACACCTTC
NA NA TRBJ2-6 TRBV3-1 CASSPSGLRGTGANVLTF TGTGCCAGCAGCCCAAGTGGTCTACGTGGGACTGGGGCCAACGTCCTGACTTTC
many NA TRBJ1-1 TRBV29-1 CSVDLQGYTEAFF TGCAGCGTTGATTTACAGGGTTACACTGAAGCTTTCTTT
many TRBD2 TRBJ2-3 TRBV20-1 CSAGRRVAADTQYF TGCAGTGCCGGGAGGAGAGTAGCAGCAGATACGCAGTATTTT
many TRBD1 TRBJ2-7 TRBV29-1 CSAGQVPWEQYF TGCAGCGCGGGACAGGTGCCTTGGGAGCAGTACTTC
many TRBD1 TRBJ2-5 TRBV12-3/TRBV12-4 CASRPRGQETQYF TGTGCCAGCAGGCCCAGGGGGCAGGAGACCCAGTACTTC
NA TRBD1 TRBJ2-7 TRBV7-3 CASSATGGGEQYF TGTGCCAGCAGCGCGACAGGGGGCGGCGAGCAGTACTTC
many NA TRBJ2-7 TRBV10-2 CASSRDKPYEQYF TGCGCCAGCAGCAGGGACAAGCCCTACGAGCAGTACTTC
few NA TRBJ1-5 TRBV2 CASSAGQNNQPQHF TGTGCCAGCAGTGCAGGGCAAAACAATCAGCCCCAGCATTTT
few NA TRBJ2-5 TRBV7-3 CASSFSSWETQYF TGTGCCAGCAGCTTTAGCTCCTGGGAGACCCAGTACTTC
NA NA TRBJ2-1 TRBV20-1 CSARGSRVGTNNEQFF TGCAGTGCTAGAGGATCTCGCGTGGGAACGAACAATGAGCAGTTCTTC
many NA TRBJ1-1 TRBV12-3/TRBV12-4 CASTQGYMNTEAFF TGTGCCAGCACCCAGGGTTATATGAACACTGAAGCTTTCTTT
many NA TRBJ2-5 TRBV10-3 CAISDQETQYF TGTGCCATCAGTGACCAAGAGACCCAGTACTTC
few NA TRBJ2-1 TRBV7-2 CASSLYRDYEQFF TGTGCCAGCAGCTTGTACAGGGATTATGAGCAGTTCTTC
many TRBD2 TRBJ2-1 TRBV6-2/TRBV6-3 CASSLQAGVGNEQFF TGTGCCAGCAGTCTGCAAGCGGGAGTCGGGAATGAGCAGTTCTTC
many NA TRBJ1-2 TRBV12-3/TRBV12-4 CASTLGRVGGYTF TGTGCCAGCACCCTGGGGAGGGTTGGCGGCTACACCTTC
many NA TRBJ2-6 TRBV12-3/TRBV12-4 CASTNTGTGSGANVLTF TGTGCCAGCACCAATACAGGGACCGGGTCTGGGGCCAACGTCCTGACTTTC
many TRBD2 TRBJ2-1 TRBV13 CASSSRPGTSGRAYNEQFF TGTGCCAGCAGCTCCCGCCCGGGGACTAGCGGGAGGGCCTACAATGAGCAGTTCTTC
many NA TRBJ2-1 TRBV4-3 CASSQDWGHHYNEQFF TGCGCCAGCAGCCAAGATTGGGGACATCACTACAATGAGCAGTTCTTC
NA TRBD1 TRBJ1-1 TRBV7-2 CASRVFDRVNTEAFF TGTGCCAGCAGGGTATTTGACAGGGTGAACACTGAAGCTTTCTTT
many NA TRBJ1-5 TRBV7-2 CASSQGTDLNQPQHF TGTGCCAGCAGCCAGGGGACGGACCTTAATCAGCCCCAGCATTTT
few NA TRBJ2-5 TRBV21-1 CASSRGGRAEETQYF TGTGCCAGCAGCAGGGGAGGGAGGGCCGAAGAGACCCAGTACTTC
NA NA TRBJ1-4 TRBV5-1 CASSVDIPNEKLFF TGCGCCAGCAGCGTCGACATTCCCAATGAAAAACTGTTTTTT
many NA TRBJ1-6 TRBV7-3 CASSLYRANSPLHF TGTGCCAGCAGCTTGTACAGAGCGAATTCACCCCTCCACTTT
NA NA TRBJ2-5 TRBV25-1 CASSNTGTQETQYF TGTGCCAGCAGTAATACCGGGACGCAAGAGACCCAGTACTTC
many TRBD1 TRBJ2-7 TRBV7-2 CASSLRDRGGHEQYF TGTGCCAGCAGCTTGAGGGACAGGGGAGGCCACGAGCAGTACTTC
many NA TRBJ2-3 TRBV10-3 CAISVGLNTDTQYF TGTGCCATCAGTGTGGGCCTCAACACAGATACGCAGTATTTT
NA TRBD2 TRBJ2-2 TRBV18 CASSPKVAGVRGELFF TGTGCCAGCTCACCAAAGGTAGCGGGAGTGCGCGGGGAGCTGTTTTTT
few NA TRBJ2-5 TRBV5-4 CASSPSTQETQYF TGTGCCAGCAGCCCGTCCACGCAAGAGACCCAGTACTTC
NA TRBD2 TRBJ2-7 TRBV29-1 CSVLAGAYEQYF TGCAGCGTCCTAGCGGGTGCCTACGAGCAGTACTTC
many NA TRBJ2-7 TRBV20-1 CSAVGGPPDGGQYF TGCAGTGCTGTAGGGGGTCCGCCAGACGGGGGGCAGTACTTC
many TRBD2 TRBJ2-2 TRBV12-3/TRBV12-4 CASTPRRLAGVTGELFF TGTGCCAGCACCCCCAGGAGACTAGCGGGAGTCACCGGGGAGCTGTTTTTT
NA NA TRBJ2-3 TRBV20-1 CSAPVTQRGDTQYF TGCAGTGCCCCAGTGACCCAGAGAGGAGATACGCAGTATTTT
many NA TRBJ1-1 TRBV7-9 CASSITKNTEAFF TGTGCCAGCAGCATTACAAAGAACACTGAAGCTTTCTTT
NA TRBD2 TRBJ2-7 TRBV4-3 CASSQKPFLAGVLEQYF TGCGCCAGCAGCCAAAAACCCTTTCTAGCGGGAGTACTCGAGCAGTACTTC
many NA TRBJ2-7 TRBV5-1 CASSRSGTYEQYF TGCGCCAGCAGCCGGAGCGGAACCTACGAGCAGTACTTC
few NA TRBJ2-3 TRBV20-1 CSAPRLGSDTQYF TGCAGTGCTCCGAGACTAGGCTCAGATACGCAGTATTTT
many NA TRBJ2-6 TRBV15 CATSRDRVIGANVLTF TGTGCCACCAGCAGAGATAGGGTGATAGGGGCCAACGTCCTGACTTTC
few NA TRBJ2-5 TRBV19 CASSTQGQETQYF TGTGCCAGTAGTACACAGGGACAAGAGACCCAGTACTTC
many NA TRBJ1-2 TRBV10-3 CAISESETYGYTF TGTGCCATCAGTGAATCGGAGACCTATGGCTACACCTTC
many TRBD1 TRBJ1-4 TRBV30 CAWSHPGQRNEKLFF TGTGCCTGGAGTCACCCGGGACAGCGGAATGAAAAACTGTTTTTT
many NA TRBJ2-1 TRBV5-4 CASSFNAGSYNEQFF TGTGCCAGCAGCTTCAATGCAGGCTCCTACAATGAGCAGTTCTTC
many TRBD2 TRBJ2-5 TRBV5-1 CASSLDLAGGIVKTQYF TGCGCCAGCAGCTTGGATCTAGCGGGAGGAATAGTAAAGACCCAGTACTTC